This T cell receptor (beta chain) was sequenced in a study of identical twins. TCRdb re-called the 5' RACE reads with MiXCR, one entry per CDR3 protein. The data contain 410,000 or so distinct CDR3 sequences, approximately 17% of them seen just once; the ten biggest clones take up 10% to 15%. Of note for this clonotype: The antigen is not known.

Findings and caveats of the study: Twins' surplus sharing was weaker for beta out-of-frame sequences. Reduced insertions were recorded for abundant cord blood beta clonotypes, with no such pattern in memory repertoires.

Sequences were obtained from naive T cells sorted from blood. The clonotype originates from a man aged 50-59 years in good health.

The CDR3 DNA is TGCAGCGCCGCATATCTAGCGCCCAATGAGCAGTTCTTC. Amino acids: CSAAYLAPNEQFF. The rearrangement uses TRBV29-1 and TRBJ2-1; possibly TRBD2 for D (6 bases). V was shortened by 7 bases and J by 6 bases, with 16 bases between the two germline ends. The CDR3 contains 13 residues. The V gene's germline CDR1 is SQVTM and CDR2 ANQGSEA.